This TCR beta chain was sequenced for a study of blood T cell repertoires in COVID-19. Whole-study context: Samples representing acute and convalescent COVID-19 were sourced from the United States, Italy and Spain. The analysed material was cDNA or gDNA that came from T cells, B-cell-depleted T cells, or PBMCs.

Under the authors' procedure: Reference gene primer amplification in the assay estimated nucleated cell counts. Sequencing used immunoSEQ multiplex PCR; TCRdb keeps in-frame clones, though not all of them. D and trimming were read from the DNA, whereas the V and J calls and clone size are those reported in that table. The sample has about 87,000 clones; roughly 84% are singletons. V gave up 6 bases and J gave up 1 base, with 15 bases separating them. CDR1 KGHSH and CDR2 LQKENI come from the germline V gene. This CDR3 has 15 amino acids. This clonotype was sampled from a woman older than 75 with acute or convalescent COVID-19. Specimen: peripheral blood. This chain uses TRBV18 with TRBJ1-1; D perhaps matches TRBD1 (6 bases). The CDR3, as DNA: TGTGCCAGCTCGCCCAGGGGTCCACAGAACACTGAAGCTTTCTTT. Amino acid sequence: CASSPRGPQNTEAFF.